This T cell receptor (beta chain) was obtained from a study of Graves' ophthalmopathy and Graves' hyperthyroidism (dated by TCRdb to the late 2010s). For context, the study as a whole: Peripheral blood was collected at initial diagnosis, before any treatment. The study used TCR beta repertoire signatures to distinguish Graves' ophthalmopathy from Graves' hyperthyroidism and to predict progression to ophthalmopathy. In total, 135 blood samples were TCR-sequenced: under 45 ophthalmopathy, some 75 hyperthyroidism and about 17 hyperthyroidism-to-ophthalmopathy patients. To explore V-J signatures that separate ophthalmopathy from hyperthyroidism, a discovery set of approximately 100 patients was enrolled, consisting of fewer than 45 with ophthalmopathy and 57 with stable hyperthyroidism. The independent validation cohort included 18 hyperthyroidism patients plus 17 patients who later progressed from hyperthyroidism to ophthalmopathy. In six or seven hyperthyroidism patients, the T-cell repertoires found in thyroid tissue were compared with those found in blood. After sampling, hyperthyroidism patients received methimazole starting at 30 mg daily, and ophthalmopathy patients received high-dose intravenous methylprednisolone. The 85 to 100 discovery patients were divided at random into training and test sets in a 7:3 ratio.

V is clipped by 6 bases and J by 2 bases, and the sequence between their germline boundaries is 12 bases long. Its CDR3 holds 14 amino acids, cysteine through phenylalanine. Only the CDR3 DNA stays, 42 bases, in frame from base 1. CDR1 and CDR2, looked up from the germline V gene, are KGHDR and SFDVKD. Ophthalmopathy patients were characterized by moderately to severely active disease, a Clinical Activity Score of at least 3, a NOSPECS grade of at least 4, and a disease duration under 3 months. Patients with other autoimmune diseases, uncontrolled infections, pregnancy or lactation were excluded from the study. Diagnosis was based on clinical symptoms, serum thyroxine, TRAb, thyroid ultrasound and orbital computed tomography. Using Ficoll-Paque density gradient centrifugation, PBMCs were isolated from about 9.4 ml of fresh peripheral blood. Total RNA was extracted with Trizol reagent and quality-checked on an Agilent 2100 Bioanalyzer.

For repertoire sequencing, the TCR beta CDR3 regions were amplified from RNA transcripts. The first round was an RT-PCR using HTBI primers with the Qiagen OneStep RT-PCR kit, and this first round was followed by a second-round multiplex PCR, then size selection and purification. Libraries were sequenced on an Illumina HiSeq2000 using paired-end 100 bp reads. Per the authors' processing: Reads were processed with SOAPnuke, discarding reads with adapters, uncalled bases, mean Phred below 15, or no exact constant-primer or identifier match. COPE v1.2.5 was used to merge the high-quality paired reads. Each unique nucleotide sequence was treated as a clonotype, and MiTCR v1.1 was used to align the clonotypes to the IMGT TRB V, D and J references. The analysis was limited to V-J combinations with a frequency above 0.0001, which together covered 99.2% of the repertoires. A TCR clonal expansion and chaos score per V-J combination was defined as the ratio of F50 clonal expansion to chaos observed in the TCRdist matrix. Welch's t-statistics and random forest were used to reduce features to about a dozen V-J combinations, which were fed into a naive Bayes classifier. Thyroid-blood repertoire similarity was quantified with the Morisita-Horn index. The public reads were reanalyzed by TCRdb: fastp trimming at Q25, MiXCR alignment, in-frame beta chains only. Each CDR3 protein gets just one entry, which takes the most common genes and DNA from the rows behind it. The V and J calls and clone size are TCRdb's, not the authors'. This sample holds 350,000 to 400,000 distinct CDR3 sequences; about 17% were observed only once. The ten largest make up 1.5% to 2% of the sample.

This clonotype has at least ten counts. Its cognate antigen has yet to be identified. No base quality values were provided; no much bigger clone lies one nucleotide off. What the work shows at the level of the full study, not this receptor alone: No statistical method was used to predetermine the sample size, and group allocation was not hidden from the investigators. Ophthalmopathy was separated from stable hyperthyroidism by the 13-signature model with roughly 87% sensitivity and around 81% specificity in cross-validation and with 80%/75% in the test set. In validation, the model predicted ophthalmopathy progression with more than 55% sensitivity and roughly 72% specificity; roughly 11 predicted patients were CT-confirmed with GO in a median of roughly 6.8 months. Most expanded thyroid clonotypes with a frequency above 0.001 also appeared in blood, which suggests that blood repertoires may reflect the immune response in the thyroid.

The rearrangement combines TRBV24-1 with TRBJ1-1; D gene: possibly TRBD1, on 6 matching bases. This sequence was found in a young woman with Graves' ophthalmopathy. Donor details come from another sample of the same person, matched by shared clones. What was sequenced was peripheral blood. CDR3 reads: CATSRGGTNTEAFF. The nucleotides are TGTGCCACCAGTCGGGGAGGGACAAACACTGAAGCTTTCTTT.